The clone carrying this TCR beta chain appeared a few times. What it binds is not known. The time point denotes: blood 4 weeks post-SBRT, at nephrectomy. Treatment in this sample: 15 Gy SBRT to primary tumor, nephrectomy 4 weeks later. Nephrectomy followed 15 Gy stereotactic body radiation by 4 weeks. The patient's renal cell carcinoma had clear cell pathology. The sample originates from a study of radiation and T cells in renal cell carcinoma. Study-level points and caveats: From baseline, blood top tumor clonotypes peaked at 2 weeks post-radiation.

The CDR3 totals 13 residues. V was pared by 4 bases and J by 5 bases, with 1 base of the junction left unmatched. Germline CDR1 reads SGHTA; CDR2 reads FQGNSA. Method: immunoSEQ multiplex PCR; TCRdb's copy keeps in-frame clones and lacks some. The table records 65,000 or so clones, around 80% of them present only once. This chain connects TRBV7-2 to TRBJ1-5, with 8 nucleotides matching TRBD1. Source: blood, taken from a patient whose treatment included radiotherapy and nephrectomy. The TCR comes from a man aged 60 to 69 with renal cell carcinoma. The CDR3 reads CASSSQGDQPQHF. The CDR3 coding sequence is TGTGCCAGCAGCTCACAGGGGGATCAGCCCCAGCATTTT.